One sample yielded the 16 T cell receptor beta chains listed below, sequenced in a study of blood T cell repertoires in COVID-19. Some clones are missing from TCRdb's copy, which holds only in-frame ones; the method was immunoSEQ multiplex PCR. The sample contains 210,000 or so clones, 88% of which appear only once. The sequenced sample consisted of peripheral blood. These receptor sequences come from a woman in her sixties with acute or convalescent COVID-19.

CDR3 DNA sequence: TGTGCCAGCAGCCAAGTTAACAGCTACGAGCAGTACTTC. Translating gives CASSQVNSYEQYF. The V and J genes are TRBV4-2 and TRBJ2-7, with D unclear. Germline V gene sequence: CDR1 LGHNA, CDR2 YNFKEQ. The germline V and J ends were trimmed by 1 base and 3 bases, with 7 bases remaining between them. The CDR3 runs 13 residues.

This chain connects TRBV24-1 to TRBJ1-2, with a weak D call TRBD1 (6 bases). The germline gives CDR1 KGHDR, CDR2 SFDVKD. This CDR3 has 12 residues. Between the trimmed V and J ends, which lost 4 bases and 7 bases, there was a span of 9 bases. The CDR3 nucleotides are TGTGCCACCAGTGACTCGACAGGTGGCTACACCTTC. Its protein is CATSDSTGGYTF.

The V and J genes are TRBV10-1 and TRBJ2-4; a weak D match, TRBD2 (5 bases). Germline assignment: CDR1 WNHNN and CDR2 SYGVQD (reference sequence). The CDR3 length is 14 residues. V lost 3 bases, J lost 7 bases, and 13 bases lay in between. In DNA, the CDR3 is TGCGCCAGCAGTGATTACCGGGAACGGAACATTCAGTACTTC. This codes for CASSDYRERNIQYF.

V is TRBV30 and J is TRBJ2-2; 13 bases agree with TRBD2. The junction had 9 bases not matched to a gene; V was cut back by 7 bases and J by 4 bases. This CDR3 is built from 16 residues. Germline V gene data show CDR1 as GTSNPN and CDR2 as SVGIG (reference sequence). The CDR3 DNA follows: TGTGCCTTGAGCCCACTAGCGGGAGGGATCACCGGGGAGCTGTTTTTT. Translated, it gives CALSPLAGGITGELFF.

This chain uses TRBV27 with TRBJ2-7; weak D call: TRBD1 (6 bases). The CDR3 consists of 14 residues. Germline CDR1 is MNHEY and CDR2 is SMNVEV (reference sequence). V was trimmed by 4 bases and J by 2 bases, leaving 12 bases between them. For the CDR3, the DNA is TGTGCCAGCAGTTGGGGTACAGGGACCTACGAGCAGTACTTC. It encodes CASSWGTGTYEQYF.

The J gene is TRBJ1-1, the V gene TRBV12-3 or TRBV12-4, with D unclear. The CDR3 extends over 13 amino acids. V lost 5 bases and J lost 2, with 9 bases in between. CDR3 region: CASSPGYNTEAFF. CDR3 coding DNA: TGTGCCAGCAGTCCGGGATACAACACTGAAGCTTTCTTT.

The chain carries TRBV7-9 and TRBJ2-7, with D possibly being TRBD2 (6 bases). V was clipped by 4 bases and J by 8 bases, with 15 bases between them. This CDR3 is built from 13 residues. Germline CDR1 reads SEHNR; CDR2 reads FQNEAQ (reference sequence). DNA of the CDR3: TGTGCCAGCAGCTCCCGGGACTCCTCCCAGCAGTACTTC. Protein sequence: CASSSRDSSQQYF.

The CDR3 is CASSLGGGETQYF. Here the CDR3 DNA reads TGTGCCAGCAGCTTGGGAGGAGGGGAGACCCAGTACTTC. This sequence joins TRBV7-3 and TRBJ2-5, with a tentative D call TRBD2 (6 bases). Looked up from germline, CDR1 is SGHTA and CDR2 is FQGTGA. The CDR3 consists of 13 residues. V lost 3 bases and J lost 5, with 10 bases in between.

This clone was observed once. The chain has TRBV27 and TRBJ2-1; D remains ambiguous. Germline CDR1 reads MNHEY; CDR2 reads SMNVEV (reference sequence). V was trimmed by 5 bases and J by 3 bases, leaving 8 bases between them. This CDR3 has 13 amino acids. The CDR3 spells CASSPTNYNEQFF. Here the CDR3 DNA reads TGTGCCAGCAGTCCTACGAACTACAATGAGCAGTTCTTC.

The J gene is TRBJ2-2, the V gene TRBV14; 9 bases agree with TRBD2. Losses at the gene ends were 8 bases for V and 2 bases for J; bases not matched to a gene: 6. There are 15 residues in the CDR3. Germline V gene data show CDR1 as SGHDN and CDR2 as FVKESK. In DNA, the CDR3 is TGTGCCAGCCGGGGGACTAGCCTAAACACCGGGGAGCTGTTTTTT. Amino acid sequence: CASRGTSLNTGELFF.

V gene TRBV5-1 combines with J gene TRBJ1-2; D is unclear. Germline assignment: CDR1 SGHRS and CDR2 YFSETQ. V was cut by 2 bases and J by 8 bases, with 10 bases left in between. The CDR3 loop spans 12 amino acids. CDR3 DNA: TGCGCCAGCAGCTTACCCGGCGGCGGCTACACCTTC. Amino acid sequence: CASSLPGGGYTF.

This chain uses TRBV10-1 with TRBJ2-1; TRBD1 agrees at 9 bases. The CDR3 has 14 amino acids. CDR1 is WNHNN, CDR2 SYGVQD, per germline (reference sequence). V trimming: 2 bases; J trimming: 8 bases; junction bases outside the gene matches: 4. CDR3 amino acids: CASSEGDRADEQFF. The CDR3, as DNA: TGCGCCAGCAGTGAGGGGGACAGGGCCGATGAGCAGTTCTTC.

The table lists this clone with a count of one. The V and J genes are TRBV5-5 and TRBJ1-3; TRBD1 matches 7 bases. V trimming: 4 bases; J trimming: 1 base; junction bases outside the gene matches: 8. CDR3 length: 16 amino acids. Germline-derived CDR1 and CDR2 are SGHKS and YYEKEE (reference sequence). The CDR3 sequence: CASSGRGDRSGNTIYF. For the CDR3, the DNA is TGTGCCAGCAGCGGACGTGGGGACAGATCTGGAAACACCATATATTTT. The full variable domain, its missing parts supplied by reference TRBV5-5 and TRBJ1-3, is DAGVTQSPTHLIKTRGQQVTLRCSPISGHKSVSWYQQVLGQGPQFIFQYYEKEERGRGNFPDRFSARQFPNYSSELNVNALLLGDSALYLCASSGRGDRSGNTIYFGEGSWLTVV.

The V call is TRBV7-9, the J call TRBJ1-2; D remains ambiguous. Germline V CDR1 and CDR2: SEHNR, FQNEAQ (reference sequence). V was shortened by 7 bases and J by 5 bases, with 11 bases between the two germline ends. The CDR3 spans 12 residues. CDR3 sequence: CASTNSGYGYTF. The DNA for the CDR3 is TGTGCCAGCACCAACTCGGGGTATGGCTACACCTTC. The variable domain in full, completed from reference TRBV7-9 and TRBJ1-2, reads DTGVSQNPRHKITKRGQNVTFRCDPISEHNRLYWYRQTLGQGPEFLTYFQNEAQLEKSRLLSDRFSAERPKGSFSTLEIQRTEQGDSAMYLCASTNSGYGYTFGSGTRLTVV.

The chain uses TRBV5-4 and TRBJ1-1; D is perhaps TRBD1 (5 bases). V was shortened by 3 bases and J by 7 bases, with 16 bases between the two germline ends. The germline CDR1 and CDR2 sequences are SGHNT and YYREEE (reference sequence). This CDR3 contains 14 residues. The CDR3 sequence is CASSWGGSGFEAFF. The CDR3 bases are TGTGCCAGCAGCTGGGGGGGGTCAGGGTTTGAAGCTTTCTTT.

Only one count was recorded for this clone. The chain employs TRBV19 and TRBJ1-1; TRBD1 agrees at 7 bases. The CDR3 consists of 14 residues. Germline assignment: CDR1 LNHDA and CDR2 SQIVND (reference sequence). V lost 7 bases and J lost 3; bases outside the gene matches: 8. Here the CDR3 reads CASIRTGEDTEAFF. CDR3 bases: TGTGCCAGTATTAGAACAGGGGAGGACACTGAAGCTTTCTTT.